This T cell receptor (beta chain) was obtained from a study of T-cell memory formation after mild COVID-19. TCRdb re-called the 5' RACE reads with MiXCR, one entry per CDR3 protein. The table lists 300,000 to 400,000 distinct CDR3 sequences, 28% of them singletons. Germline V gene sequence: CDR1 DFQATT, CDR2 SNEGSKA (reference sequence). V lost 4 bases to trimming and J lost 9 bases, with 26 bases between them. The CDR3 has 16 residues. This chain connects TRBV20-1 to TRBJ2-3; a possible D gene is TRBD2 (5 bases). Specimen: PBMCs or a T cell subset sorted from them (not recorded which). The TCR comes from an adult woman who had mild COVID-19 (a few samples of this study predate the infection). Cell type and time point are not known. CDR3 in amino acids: CSATSSGLNVGWTQYF. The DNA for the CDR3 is TGCAGTGCTACCTCCTCTGGACTGAACGTTGGGTGGACGCAGTATTTT.